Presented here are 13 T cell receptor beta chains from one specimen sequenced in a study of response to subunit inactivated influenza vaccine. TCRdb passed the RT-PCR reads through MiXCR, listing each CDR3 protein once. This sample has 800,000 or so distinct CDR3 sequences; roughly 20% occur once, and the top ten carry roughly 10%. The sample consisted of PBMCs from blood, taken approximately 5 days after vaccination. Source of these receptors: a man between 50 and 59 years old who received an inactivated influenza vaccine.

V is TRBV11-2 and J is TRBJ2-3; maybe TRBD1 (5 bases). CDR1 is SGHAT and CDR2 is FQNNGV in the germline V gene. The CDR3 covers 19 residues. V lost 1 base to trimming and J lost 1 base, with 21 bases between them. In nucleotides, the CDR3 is TGTGCCAGCAGCTTAGTGTACGGACAAGGGCTGGGTGGCACAGATACGCAGTATTTT. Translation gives CASSLVYGQGLGGTDTQYF.

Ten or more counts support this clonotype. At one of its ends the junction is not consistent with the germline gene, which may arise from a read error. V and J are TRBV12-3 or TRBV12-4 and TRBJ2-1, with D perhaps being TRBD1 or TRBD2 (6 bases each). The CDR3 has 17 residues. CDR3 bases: TGTGCCAGTAGTTCCCTGGGGGGCTCACGTTCTTACGATGAGCAGTTCTTC. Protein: CASSSLGGSRSYDEQFF.

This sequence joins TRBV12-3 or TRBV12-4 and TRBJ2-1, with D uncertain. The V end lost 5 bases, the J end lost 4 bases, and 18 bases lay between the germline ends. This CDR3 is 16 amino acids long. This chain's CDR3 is CASSPPDAGSYNEQFF. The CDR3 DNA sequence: TGTGCCAGCAGTCCACCGGACGCCGGATCATACAATGAGCAGTTCTTC.

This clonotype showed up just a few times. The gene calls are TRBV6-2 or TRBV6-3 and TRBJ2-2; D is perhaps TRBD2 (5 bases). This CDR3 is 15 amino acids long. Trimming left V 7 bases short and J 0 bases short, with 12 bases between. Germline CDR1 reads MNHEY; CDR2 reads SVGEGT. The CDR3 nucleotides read TGTGCCAGCACCTCCCGACTACCGAACACCGGGGAGCTGTTTTTT. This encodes CASTSRLPNTGELFF.

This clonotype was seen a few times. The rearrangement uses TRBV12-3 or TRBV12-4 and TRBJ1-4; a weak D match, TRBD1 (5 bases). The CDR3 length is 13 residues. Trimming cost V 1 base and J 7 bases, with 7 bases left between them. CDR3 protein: CASSLGQTEKLFF. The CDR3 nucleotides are TGTGCCAGCAGTTTAGGACAGACTGAAAAACTGTTTTTT.

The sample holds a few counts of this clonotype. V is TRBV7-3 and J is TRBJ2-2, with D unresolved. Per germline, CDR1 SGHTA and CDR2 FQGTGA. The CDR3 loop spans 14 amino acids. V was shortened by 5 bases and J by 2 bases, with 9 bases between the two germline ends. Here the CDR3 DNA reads TGTGCCAGCAGCCCCGGTTACAACACCGGGGAGCTGTTTTTT. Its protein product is CASSPGYNTGELFF.

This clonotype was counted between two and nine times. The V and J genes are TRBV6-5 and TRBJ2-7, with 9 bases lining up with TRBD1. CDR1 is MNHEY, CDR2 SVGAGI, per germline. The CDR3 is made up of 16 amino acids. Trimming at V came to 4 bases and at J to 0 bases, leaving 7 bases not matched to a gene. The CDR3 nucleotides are TGTGCCAGCAGTTGGGGGGTGGGACAGGGCTCCTACGAGCAGTACTTC. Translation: CASSWGVGQGSYEQYF.

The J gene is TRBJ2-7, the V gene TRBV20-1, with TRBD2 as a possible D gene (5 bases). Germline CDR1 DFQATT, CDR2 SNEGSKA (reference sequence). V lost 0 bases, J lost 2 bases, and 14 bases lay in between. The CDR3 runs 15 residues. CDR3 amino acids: CSARDSDSQTYEQYF. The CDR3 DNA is TGCAGTGCTAGAGATTCGGACTCCCAAACCTACGAGCAGTACTTC.

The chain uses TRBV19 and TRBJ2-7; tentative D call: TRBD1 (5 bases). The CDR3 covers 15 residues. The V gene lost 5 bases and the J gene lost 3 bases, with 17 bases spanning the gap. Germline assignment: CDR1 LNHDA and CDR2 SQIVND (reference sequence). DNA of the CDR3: TGTGCCAGTAGTCCACGGATAGGAAGGGGCTACGAGCAGTACTTC. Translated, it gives CASSPRIGRGYEQYF.

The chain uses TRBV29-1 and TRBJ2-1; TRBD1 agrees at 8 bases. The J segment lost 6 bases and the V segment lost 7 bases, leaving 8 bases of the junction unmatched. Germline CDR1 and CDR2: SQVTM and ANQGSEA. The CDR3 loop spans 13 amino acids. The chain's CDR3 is CSATDRVVNEQFF. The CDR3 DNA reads TGCAGCGCTACGGACAGGGTGGTCAATGAGCAGTTCTTC.

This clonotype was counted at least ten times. As DNA, the CDR3 is TGCAGTGCTAAAAGACTAGCGGAAGAGACCCAGTACTTC. Protein product: CSAKRLAEETQYF. The rearrangement joins TRBV20-1 to TRBJ2-5, with 9 bases identical to TRBD2. In germline, CDR1 is DFQATT, CDR2 SNEGSKA (reference sequence). V dropped 4 bases and J dropped 3; count of bases not matched to a gene: 3. The CDR3 spans 13 residues.

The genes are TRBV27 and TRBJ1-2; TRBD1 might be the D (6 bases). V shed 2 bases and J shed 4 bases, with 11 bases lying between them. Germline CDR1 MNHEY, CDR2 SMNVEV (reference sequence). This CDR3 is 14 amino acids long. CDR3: CASSLAATGYGYTF. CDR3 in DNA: TGTGCCAGCAGTTTAGCCGCGACAGGCTATGGCTACACCTTC.

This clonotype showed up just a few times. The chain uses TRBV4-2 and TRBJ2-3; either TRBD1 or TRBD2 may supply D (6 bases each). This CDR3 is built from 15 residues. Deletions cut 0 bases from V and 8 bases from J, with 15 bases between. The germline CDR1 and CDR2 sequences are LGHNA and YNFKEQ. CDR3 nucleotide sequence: TGTGCCAGCAGCCAAGATCTAGTGAGGGGGGTTACGCAGTATTTT. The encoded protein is CASSQDLVRGVTQYF.